Included here is one T cell receptor (beta chain) sequence, with context. This sample is drawn from a study of identical twins. TCRdb re-called the 5' RACE reads with MiXCR, one entry per CDR3 protein. The sample lists approximately 1.8 million distinct CDR3 sequences; less than 35% were seen once. Germline loops: CDR1 DFQATT, CDR2 SNEGSKA (reference sequence). Trimming removed 0 bases at V and 7 bases at J, with 10 bases between. This CDR3 has 12 residues. Every one of the donors was a healthy Caucasian. This TCR came from a newborn girl in good health. The J gene is TRBJ2-7, the V gene TRBV20-1; D unresolved. Sequences were obtained from cord blood. The chain's CDR3 is CSARDTGNEQYF. In DNA form, the CDR3 reads TGCAGTGCTAGAGATACGGGCAATGAGCAGTACTTC.